This TCR beta chain was documented in a study of T cells in localized non-small cell lung cancer. Points from the study as a whole: Longer overall survival was linked to higher blood T cell density. Heterogeneity stays possible, as sequencing covered only one tumor region. Within adjacent lung there appeared a median approximately 62 of the top 100 tumor clones.

Trimming left V 4 bases short and J 5 bases short, with 9 bases between. The CDR3 runs to 13 residues. Germline lookup yields CDR1 SGHTA and CDR2 FQGTGA. On this clone: Its target is not known.

Only in-frame clones appear in the TCRdb table, and some are missing; sequencing was by immunoSEQ multiplex PCR. The table has around 50,000 clones, about nine tenths seen once; the top ten hold 15% to 20%. The rearrangement uses TRBV7-3 and TRBJ2-1; no firm D call. Here the sequenced sample was peripheral blood, taken before any cancer treatment. This receptor was taken from an older male donor with stage III squamous cell lung carcinoma. The CDR3 region is CASSSRSHNEQFF. CDR3 nucleotides: TGTGCCAGCAGCTCCCGCAGCCACAATGAGCAGTTCTTC.